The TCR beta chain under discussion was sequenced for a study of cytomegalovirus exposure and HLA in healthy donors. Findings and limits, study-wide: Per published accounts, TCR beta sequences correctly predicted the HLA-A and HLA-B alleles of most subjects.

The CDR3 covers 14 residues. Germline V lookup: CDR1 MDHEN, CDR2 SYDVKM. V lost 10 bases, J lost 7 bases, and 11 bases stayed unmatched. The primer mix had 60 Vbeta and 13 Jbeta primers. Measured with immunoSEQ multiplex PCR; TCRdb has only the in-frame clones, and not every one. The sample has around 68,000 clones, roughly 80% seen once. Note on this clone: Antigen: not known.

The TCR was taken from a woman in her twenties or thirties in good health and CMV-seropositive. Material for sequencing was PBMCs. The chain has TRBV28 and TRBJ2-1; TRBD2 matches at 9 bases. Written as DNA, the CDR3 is TGTGCCATAAGGATAGGGCGGGAGGGGAATGAGCAGTTCTTC. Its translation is CAIRIGREGNEQFF.